These T cell receptor beta chains were read from a single sample in a study of CXCR3-negative and CXCR3-positive naive CD8 T cells. TCRdb re-called the 5' RACE reads and shows each CDR3 protein once, DNA omitted. The sample has about 60,000 distinct CDR3 sequences. Input material: naive CXCR3+ CD8+ T cells from blood. These TCRs come from a human donor in good health. Some clones in this sample may be carry-over from other donors' samples. Each CDR3 is given with its conserved first and last residue.

TRBV7-8	TRBJ2-7	CASTPGSGEQYF
TRBV29-1	TRBJ2-7	CSAAEHSYEQYF
TRBV9	TRBJ2-5	CASSPRGSGETQYF
TRBV12-3/TRBV12-4	TRBJ1-1	CASRTTGPVFF
TRBV10-3	TRBJ2-7	CAISVSGNEQYF
TRBV20-1	TRBJ2-1	CSARPGLSSYNEQFF
TRBV18	TRBJ2-3	CASSREGQSTDTQYF
TRBV7-6	TRBJ1-3	CASSLEDRDGNTIYF
TRBV29-1	TRBJ1-1	CIVLGSGDTEAFF
TRBV4-2	TRBJ2-1	CASSRQLVLAGGGNEQFF
TRBV6-2/TRBV6-3	TRBJ2-7	CASSSQGLSYEQYF
TRBV4-2	TRBJ1-2	CASSQEGRSGDGYTF
TRBV6-6	TRBJ1-5	CASTWGHSNQPQHF
TRBV14	TRBJ2-7	CASRDRSSYEQYF